This T cell receptor (beta chain) was identified during a study of follicular helper T cells after annual influenza vaccination. Concerning this clone itself: Its matching antigen is unknown.

Sequenced by immunoSEQ multiplex PCR; TCRdb stores in-frame clones only, minus some. The sample includes about 10,000 clones, about four fifths of them seen just once. Whole-study findings and limits: Productive TCRB sequences came from only about 9-22% of cells.

CDR3 size: 12 residues. Germline CDR1 and CDR2: SEHNR and FQNEAQ (reference sequence). V was pared by 1 base and J by 3 bases, with 4 bases between. Sample time point: 2014-2015 season, 7 days after vaccination. Community-dwelling subjects without influenza vaccination in the prior 6 months were enrolled. The receptor's source is an adult who received the influenza vaccine. The chain recombines TRBV7-9 with TRBJ2-7; D is unresolved. The sequencing used CXCR5- memory CD4+ T cells sorted from blood, collected 7 days after influenza vaccination. This CDR3 is CASSLGSYEQYF. CDR3 DNA: TGTGCCAGCAGCTTAGGTAGCTACGAGCAGTACTTC.